This T cell receptor (beta chain) was recorded in a study of blood T cell repertoires in COVID-19. There are 16 residues in the CDR3. CDR1 and CDR2 from the germline V gene are SGDLS and YYNGEE. V dropped 0 bases and J dropped 5; count of bases not matched to a gene: 6. This clone was counted a single time. Method: immunoSEQ multiplex PCR; TCRdb's copy keeps in-frame clones and lacks some. The data contain 250,000 or so clones, about 87% of them seen just once; the ten biggest clones take up approximately 1.6%. The sample comprised PBMCs or T cells enriched from blood (not recorded which). This chain uses TRBV9 with TRBJ2-5, with TRBD1 matching 11 bases. The sequence was obtained from a woman aged 45-65 years who had recovered from COVID-19. CDR3 DNA sequence: TGTGCCAGCAGCGTAGGTGCCGGGACAGGGGGGGAGACCCAGTACTTC. Protein: CASSVGAGTGGETQYF.